Many counts were recorded for the clone carrying this T cell receptor beta chain. What it recognizes is unknown. The CDR3 is 13 residues long. The V end was cut by 4 bases, the J end by 4 bases, with 11 bases between. Germline-derived CDR1 and CDR2 are MNHNS and SASEGT. The data are from a study of response to subunit inactivated influenza vaccine. Findings of the study overall: New T cells are recruited in small numbers by each seasonal influenza vaccination, according to the authors' suggestion.

TCRdb analysed the RT-PCR reads with MiXCR anew, one entry per CDR3 protein. The sample lists around 530,000 distinct CDR3 sequences, 12% occurring once. The sequences come from PBMCs from blood, collected on the day of vaccination. The chain recombines TRBV6-1 with TRBJ2-7, with D uncertain. The receptor was isolated from a middle-aged man who received an inactivated influenza vaccine. The CDR3 DNA reads TGTGCCAGCAGTGCTCTCTCCAAATACGAGCAGTACTTC. This gives the protein CASSALSKYEQYF.